This paragraph reports one T cell receptor (beta chain). Researchers ran the assay at a deep level. With ten immunoSEQ deep assay plates, unsorted PBMC DNA underwent sequencing. TCRdb keeps only in-frame clones here, not all; method: immunoSEQ multiplex PCR. The repertoire has hundreds of thousands of clones, roughly 77% of them found once; the top ten carry under 15%. This CDR3 is built from 15 residues. CDR1 SGHNT and CDR2 YENEEA come from the germline V gene. V lost 3 bases and J 0 bases, leaving 9 bases between the germline ends. These data are taken from a study of shared clonotypes between healthy human individuals.

Material: PBMCs. This TCR was sampled from a woman in her 40s in good health. Some clones in this sample may be carry-over from other donors' samples. This chain links TRBV11-3 with TRBJ2-1, with D hard to call. The CDR3 region is CASSFEAASYNEQFF. The CDR3 DNA reads as TGTGCCAGCAGCTTTGAGGCAGCCTCCTACAATGAGCAGTTCTTC.